This TCR beta chain is from a study of control samples from healthy donors and cancer patients. V gave up 4 bases and J gave up 9 bases, with 13 bases separating them. The CDR3 covers 13 residues. Germline lookup yields CDR1 LNHDA and CDR2 SQIVND (reference sequence). Using immunoSEQ multiplex PCR, the repertoire was profiled, and TCRdb retains in-frame clones only, with some absent. Of about 220,000 clones in the sample, just under 95% are singletons; the top ten hold about 1.6%. The source of this sequence is a man aged 50-60 years in good health. The sample was blood. This chain joins TRBV19 and TRBJ2-1; no reliable D call. CDR3 nucleotides: TGTGCCAGTAGTACGGTACTTGGGATTGAGCAGTTCTTC. It codes for CASSTVLGIEQFF. The whole variable domain, filled in from reference TRBV19 and TRBJ2-1, reads DGGITQSPKYLFRKEGQNVTLSCEQNLNHDAMYWYRQDPGQGLRLIYYSQIVNDFQKGDIAEGYSVSREKKESFPLTVTSAQKNPTAFYLCASSTVLGIEQFFGPGTRLTVL.